This T cell receptor beta chain was obtained from a study of OX40 agonist ivuxolimab in advanced cancers. Study context: Each dose-escalation patient presented with hepatocellular carcinoma, melanoma, renal cell or head and neck cancer.

As to this clone: Other DNA sequences in the same sample also yield this CDR3.

Germline CDR1 reads LNHDA; CDR2 reads SQIVND (reference sequence). V lost 2 bases and J lost 2, with 6 bases in between. The CDR3 has 13 amino acids. Some clones are missing from TCRdb's copy, which holds only in-frame ones; the method was immunoSEQ multiplex PCR. The sample shows 75,000 to 100,000 clones, 75% to 95% of them seen only once. Material: CD4+ or CD8+ T cells sorted from blood, obtained in a trial of the OX40 agonist ivuxolimab. The receptor comes from an adult with an advanced solid tumor such as melanoma, head and neck, liver or kidney cancer. This chain connects TRBV19 to TRBJ2-5; D is uncertain. CDR3 nucleotides: TGTGCCAGTAGTATATTAGGGCAAGAGACCCAGTACTTC. As protein: CASSILGQETQYF.